Below are 14 T cell receptor beta chains sequenced from a single sample in a study of T cell responses to AZD1222 COVID-19 vaccine (dated by TCRdb to the early 2020s). In light of the paper, this sample's time point label describes: about 28 days (+/-7) after the second vaccine dose. The library was built by means of the immunoSEQ multiplex PCR assay. Here the immuneACCESS table is served through TCRdb, limited to in-frame sequences with V and J called. Missing clones are a known gap in these copies; in checked studies unresolved V genes cover under half, and the rest lacks a known reason. The sample yields about 120,000 clones; more than 75% were counted once. Around 3.8% of the sample is in the top ten clones. The starting material was peripheral blood, obtained 28 days after the second AZD1222 dose. The receptors derive from an adult who received the AZD1222 COVID-19 vaccine.

This chain uses TRBV19 with TRBJ2-7; TRBD1 aligns across 9 bases. Germline values: CDR1 LNHDA, CDR2 SQIVND (reference sequence). The junction had 3 bases not matched to a gene; V was cut back by 5 bases and J by 1 base. The CDR3 is 14 residues long. CDR3: CASSSGQGSYEQYF. DNA of the CDR3: TGTGCCAGTAGTTCGGGACAGGGATCCTACGAGCAGTACTTC.

The chain has TRBV27 and TRBJ1-5, with 7 bases that match TRBD1. The CDR3 loop spans 17 amino acids. V trimming: 6 bases; J trimming: 5 bases; junction bases outside the gene matches: 16. Germline values: CDR1 MNHEY, CDR2 SMNVEV (reference sequence). CDR3 region: CASSRRSLATGDQPQHF. The CDR3 region has the DNA TGTGCCAGCAGCCGACGGTCTTTGGCTACAGGGGATCAGCCCCAGCATTTT.

The rearrangement uses TRBV5-5 and TRBJ1-2, with D perhaps matching TRBD1 (6 bases). The germline gives CDR1 SGHKS, CDR2 YYEKEE (reference sequence). With 5 bases removed from V and 4 bases from J, the gap between germline ends came to 12 bases. The length of the CDR3 is 13 residues. The CDR3 DNA follows: TGTGCCAGCAGTACCGACAGGACCTATGGCTACACCTTC. Protein product: CASSTDRTYGYTF.

The chain couples TRBV3-1 (or the pseudogene TRBV3-2) to TRBJ2-5; D unresolved. The CDR3 is 14 amino acids. Germline CDR1 is LGHDT and CDR2 is YNNKEL (reference sequence). V lost 4 bases and J 5 bases, leaving 14 bases between the germline ends. In nucleotides, the CDR3 is TGTGCCAGCAGCCTCTTTGGCCGGCCGGAGACCCAGTACTTC. Translated, it gives CASSLFGRPETQYF.

The rearrangement links TRBV5-8 to TRBJ1-4; D call uncertain. Germline values: CDR1 SGHTS, CDR2 YDEGEE. The CDR3 totals 15 residues. The V and J ends lost 4 bases and 0 bases respectively, with 10 bases between them. The CDR3 region has the DNA TGTGCCAGCAGCCCAGGACGGGCAACTAATGAAAAACTGTTTTTT. Its protein product is CASSPGRATNEKLFF.

The V call is TRBV19, the J call TRBJ2-5; a weak D match, TRBD1 (5 bases). Germline V gene lookup returns CDR1 LNHDA and CDR2 SQIVND (reference sequence). This CDR3 has 14 residues. Between the trimmed V and J ends, which lost 9 bases and 5 bases, there was a span of 19 bases. The CDR3 protein is CASKTGGAGETQYF. As DNA, the CDR3 is TGTGCCAGCAAAACGGGTGGGGCAGGGGAGACCCAGTACTTC.

This rearrangement joins TRBV27 to TRBJ2-1; D is possibly TRBD2 (5 bases). Germline V gene sequence: CDR1 MNHEY, CDR2 SMNVEV (reference sequence). The CDR3 consists of 17 residues. V was cut by 5 bases and J by 3 bases, with 20 bases left in between. DNA for the CDR3: TGTGCCAGCAGTCCCCGGGCCCTTAGGGCGGGCTACAATGAGCAGTTCTTC. This translates into CASSPRALRAGYNEQFF.

J is TRBJ1-3 and V is TRBV29-1; D might be TRBD1 (5 bases). V was clipped by 0 bases and J by 2 bases, with 11 bases between them. Per the germline V gene, CDR1 is SQVTM and CDR2 is ANQGSEA. The CDR3 contains 15 residues. This CDR3 is CSVEDRVDTGNTIYF. The CDR3 nucleotides read TGCAGCGTTGAAGATCGGGTGGACACTGGAAACACCATATATTTT.

The genes are TRBV6-5 and TRBJ1-1; a weak D match, TRBD1 (6 bases). This CDR3 region has 15 residues. The V end was cut by 2 bases, the J end by 0 bases, with 10 bases between. The germline gives CDR1 MNHEY, CDR2 SVGAGI. The CDR3 nucleotides are TGTGCCAGCAGTTACGAAGGGGGAGTGAACACTGAAGCTTTCTTT. This gives the protein CASSYEGGVNTEAFF.

The chain carries TRBV6-5 and TRBJ1-6; 7 nucleotides agree with TRBD1. The V gene's germline CDR1 is MNHEY and CDR2 SVGAGI. J lost 12 bases, V lost 2 bases, and 10 bases had no gene match. This CDR3 region has 15 residues. The DNA for the CDR3 is TGTGCCAGCAGTTACGTGGACCAGGGGGTTGGACCCCTCCACTTT. This sequence encodes CASSYVDQGVGPLHF.

V and J are TRBV7-9 and TRBJ2-1, with TRBD2 as a possible D gene (5 bases). The CDR3 length is 14 residues. The ends were cut back, 3 bases at V and 3 bases at J, with 9 bases in the middle. Germline-derived CDR1 and CDR2 are SEHNR and FQNEAQ (reference sequence). The CDR3 coding sequence is TGTGCCAGCAGCTTTATAGCGAACTACAATGAGCAGTTCTTC. Residues: CASSFIANYNEQFF.

Remarks on this clone: Other nucleotide sequences from this sample produce the same CDR3. The gene calls are TRBV3-1 (or the pseudogene TRBV3-2) and TRBJ1-1; no clear D. The V gene lost 5 bases and the J gene lost 1 base, with 8 bases spanning the gap. CDR1 is LGHDT, CDR2 YNNKEL, per germline (reference sequence). The CDR3 runs 13 residues. The CDR3 region has the DNA TGTGCCAGCAGCTTAACCGCGAACACTGAAGCTTTCTTT. It yields the protein CASSLTANTEAFF.

The chain recombines TRBV7-9 with TRBJ1-4; 10 nucleotides agree with TRBD1. Germline assignment: CDR1 SEHNR and CDR2 FQNEAQ (reference sequence). The CDR3 runs to 15 residues. V lost 4 bases to trimming and J lost 8 bases; unmatched junction nucleotides: 7. The CDR3 DNA reads TGTGCCAGCAGCTCCTTAGGGACAGGGGAAGAAAAACTGTTTTTT. It is translated as CASSSLGTGEEKLFF. The whole variable domain, filled in from reference TRBV7-9 and TRBJ1-4, reads DTGVSQNPRHKITKRGQNVTFRCDPISEHNRLYWYRQTLGQGPEFLTYFQNEAQLEKSRLLSDRFSAERPKGSFSTLEIQRTEQGDSAMYLCASSSLGTGEEKLFFGSGTQLSVL.

The chain couples TRBV5-1 to TRBJ1-1; weak D call: TRBD1 (5 bases). Germline V gives CDR1 SGHRS, CDR2 YFSETQ. The V and J ends lost 0 bases and 1 base respectively, with 10 bases between them. The CDR3 sequence is 15 residues long. CDR3 nucleotides: TGCGCCAGCAGCTTGGGGGGACGGTCGAACACTGAAGCTTTCTTT. It yields the protein CASSLGGRSNTEAFF.